Detailed here is one TCR beta chain. The source of the sample is a study of blood T cells in healthy people across ages. A sample-barcoded 5' primer and a J-beta primer mix were used in a second PCR of roughly 7 to 11 cycles. A single record per CDR3 protein comes from TCRdb applying MiXCR to the 5' RACE reads. This sample has 650,000 to 1,000,000 distinct CDR3 sequences, with roughly 35% found just once. Germline CDR1 reads DFQATT; CDR2 reads SNEGSKA (reference sequence). The V gene end was trimmed by 0 bases and the J gene end by 4 bases; junction bases not matched to a gene: 7. The CDR3 spans 16 residues.

This receptor was taken from a young man in good health. The specimen was blood. The chain has TRBV20-1 and TRBJ2-7; TRBD1 matches 12 bases. CDR3 region: CSARDAGQGAKYEQYF. In DNA form, the CDR3 reads TGCAGTGCTAGAGACGCGGGACAGGGGGCGAAATACGAGCAGTACTTC.